Listed below are T cell receptor beta chains from one sample, sequenced in a study of cytomegalovirus exposure and HLA in healthy donors. Sequenced by immunoSEQ multiplex PCR; TCRdb stores in-frame clones only, minus some. The sample holds about 140,000 clones, roughly 80% seen once. Sample: PBMCs. The receptors were sampled from a middle-aged man in good health and CMV-seronegative. The CDR3 runs from the conserved cysteine through the conserved F or W. The D gene is left open where the match is weak. Rows may omit the clone size; those that give it use once, few, many or a size class.

V gene,clone size,J gene,D gene,CDR3 protein,CDR3 DNA
TRBV30,.,TRBJ1-1,.,CAWSLGGNTEAFF,TGTGCCTGGAGCTTGGGGGGGAACACTGAAGCTTTCTTT
TRBV6-6,.,TRBJ2-7,TRBD2,CASTRGAGGGEQYF,TGTGCCAGCACCCGCGGAGCGGGAGGTGGCGAGCAGTACTTC
TRBV4-3,.,TRBJ2-2,.,CASSQDRRGWDTGELFF,TGCGCCAGCAGCCAAGATCGGAGAGGCTGGGACACCGGGGAGCTGTTTTTT
TRBV9,.,TRBJ2-5,.,CASSVEERKDETQYF,TGTGCCAGCAGCGTAGAGGAGCGGAAAGATGAGACCCAGTACTTC
TRBV19,.,TRBJ2-7,TRBD2,CASSMGGLRSYEQYF,TGTGCCAGTAGTATGGGAGGGTTGAGGTCCTACGAGCAGTACTTC
TRBV15,.,TRBJ1-5,.,CATSRGGMGQPQHF,TGTGCCACCAGCAGAGGCGGGATGGGGCAGCCCCAGCATTTT
TRBV7-2,.,TRBJ1-6,.,CASSWRGDNSPLHF,TGTGCCAGCAGTTGGAGGGGAGATAATTCACCCCTCCACTTT
TRBV6-5,once,TRBJ1-2,.,CASRLQDGWGYTF,TGTGCCAGCAGGCTTCAGGATGGCTGGGGCTACACCTTC
TRBV5-1,.,TRBJ1-2,.,CASSLMRTGNNGYTF,TGCGCCAGCAGCTTGATGCGCACAGGGAACAATGGCTACACCTTC
TRBV7-2,.,TRBJ1-5,.,CASSLVSGGVSNQPQHF,TGTGCCAGCAGCTTAGTGTCGGGAGGAGTTAGCAATCAGCCCCAGCATTTT
TRBV20-1,.,TRBJ2-7,.,CSSGTGYEQYF,TGCAGCTCCGGGACTGGCTACGAGCAGTACTTC
TRBV28,.,TRBJ2-7,TRBD1,CASSFNRGHEQYF,TGTGCCAGCAGCTTCAACAGGGGCCACGAGCAGTACTTC
TRBV7-9,.,TRBJ1-2,TRBD1,CASSLRTGTGPNYGYTF,TGTGCCAGCAGCTTACGGACCGGGACAGGGCCTAACTATGGCTACACCTTC
TRBV11-2,.,TRBJ1-1,.,CASSSSPEAFF,TGTGCCAGCAGCTCCTCCCCTGAAGCTTTCTTT
TRBV6-1,once,TRBJ1-1,.,CAIRRGYTEAFF,TGTGCCATACGGAGGGGTTACACTGAAGCTTTCTTT
TRBV7-9,.,TRBJ1-4,.,CASSSQGVGEKLFF,TGCGCCAGCAGCTCACAGGGAGTAGGTGAAAAACTGTTTTTT
TRBV7-8,.,TRBJ2-3,.,CASSSSRVDTQYF,TGTGCCAGCAGCTCGTCGAGGGTAGATACGCAGTATTTT
TRBV30,.,TRBJ2-7,TRBD1,CASSTGGYEQYF,TGTGCCTCGTCGACAGGGGGGTACGAGCAGTACTTC
TRBV5-1,.,TRBJ2-2,TRBD2,CASSLGTSGSPGTGELFF,TGCGCCAGCAGCTTAGGGACTAGCGGGAGTCCCGGGACCGGGGAGCTGTTTTTT
TRBV2,.,TRBJ1-2,.,CASSSGEGGYTF,TGTGCCAGCAGTTCAGGGGAAGGTGGCTACACCTTC
TRBV7-9,.,TRBJ1-2,.,CASSSQRNYGYTF,TGTGCCAGCAGTTCACAAAGAAACTATGGCTACACCTTC
TRBV19,.,TRBJ2-2,TRBD2,CASLAGGHTGELFF,TGTGCCAGTCTAGCGGGAGGGCATACCGGGGAGCTGTTTTTT
TRBV15,.,TRBJ2-1,.,CATSRARNSYNEQFF,TGTGCCACCAGCAGAGCGAGGAACTCCTACAATGAGCAGTTCTTC
TRBV7-3,.,TRBJ2-1,TRBD2,CASKAGAGASEQFF,TGTGCCAGCAAAGCTGGCGCGGGAGCTAGTGAGCAGTTCTTC
TRBV29-1,.,TRBJ1-4,TRBD1,CSVEDPTGGREKLFF,TGCAGCGTTGAAGATCCGACAGGGGGCCGCGAAAAACTGTTTTTT
TRBV11-2,.,TRBJ2-1,.,CASSRQAAVYNEQFF,TGTGCCAGCAGCCGCCAGGCCGCCGTTTACAATGAGCAGTTCTTC
TRBV7-9,.,TRBJ1-2,.,CASSLGLAGPYGGYTF,TGTGCCAGCAGCTTAGGTTTGGCAGGGCCTTATGGAGGCTACACCTTC
TRBV19,.,TRBJ2-7,TRBD1,CASRRRQGINEQYF,TGTGCCAGTAGACGAAGACAGGGTATCAACGAGCAGTACTTC
TRBV15,few,TRBJ2-7,TRBD1,CATSSGPRDRVYEQYF,TGTGCCACCAGCAGTGGGCCTCGGGACAGGGTCTACGAGCAGTACTTC
TRBV27,.,TRBJ1-1,.,CASSLSPGGNTEAFF,TGTGCCAGCAGTTTGTCTCCGGGGGGGAACACTGAAGCTTTCTTT
TRBV7-9,few,TRBJ1-5,.,CASSLDSHQPQHF,TGTGCCAGCAGCCTTGACAGTCATCAGCCCCAGCATTTT
TRBV19,.,TRBJ2-1,.,CASSRDWREQFF,TGTGCCAGTAGTAGGGACTGGCGTGAGCAGTTCTTC
TRBV29-1,.,TRBJ2-1,TRBD2,CSVLEGLADNEQFF,TGCAGCGTCCTCGAGGGACTAGCGGACAATGAGCAGTTCTTC
TRBV5-4,.,TRBJ2-5,TRBD1,CASSSDRGRERETQYF,TGTGCCAGCAGCTCGGACAGGGGGCGTGAAAGAGAGACCCAGTACTTC
TRBV5-6,.,TRBJ2-7,TRBD2,CASSLLTSGRAIGYEQYF,TGTGCCAGCAGCCTACTGACTAGCGGGAGGGCCATTGGGTACGAGCAGTACTTC
TRBV19,.,TRBJ2-7,.,CATSESSYEQYF,TGTGCCACTAGCGAGAGCTCCTACGAGCAGTACTTC
TRBV28,.,TRBJ2-7,TRBD1,CASNSGTGWTYEQYF,TGTGCCAGCAACTCTGGGACAGGGTGGACCTACGAGCAGTACTTC
TRBV5-6,.,TRBJ2-1,TRBD2,CASSSGLAGGDGNEQFF,TGTGCCAGCAGCTCGGGACTAGCGGGGGGTGATGGCAATGAGCAGTTCTTC
TRBV6-5,.,TRBJ1-2,TRBD1,CASRQLGTANYGYTF,TGTGCCAGCAGGCAGCTCGGGACAGCCAACTATGGCTACACCTTC
TRBV5-6,.,TRBJ2-3,.,CASSFRTAAGDTQYF,TGTGCCAGCAGCTTCAGGACCGCGGCAGGGGATACGCAGTATTTT
TRBV7-9,.,TRBJ2-3,TRBD1,CASSWGLGQSTDTQYF,TGTGCCAGCAGCTGGGGTCTGGGACAGAGCACAGATACGCAGTATTTT
TRBV11-3,.,TRBJ2-7,.,CASSLLMVPGEQYF,TGTGCCAGCAGCTTACTGATGGTCCCAGGCGAGCAGTACTTC
TRBV19,.,TRBJ1-5,TRBD1,CARLRFQGEFDQPQHF,TGTGCCAGATTACGATTCCAGGGGGAATTCGATCAGCCCCAGCATTTT
TRBV27,.,TRBJ2-7,.,CASSSYRTGDSYEQYF,TGTGCCAGCAGTTCTTACCGAACAGGTGATTCCTACGAGCAGTACTTC
TRBV19,once,TRBJ2-5,TRBD2,CASSPHGRDLQETQYF,TGTGCCAGTAGTCCCCACGGGAGGGACCTCCAAGAGACCCAGTACTTC
TRBV30,.,TRBJ1-1,TRBD1,CAWDRGLNTEAFF,TGTGCCTGGGACAGGGGTTTGAACACTGAAGCTTTCTTT